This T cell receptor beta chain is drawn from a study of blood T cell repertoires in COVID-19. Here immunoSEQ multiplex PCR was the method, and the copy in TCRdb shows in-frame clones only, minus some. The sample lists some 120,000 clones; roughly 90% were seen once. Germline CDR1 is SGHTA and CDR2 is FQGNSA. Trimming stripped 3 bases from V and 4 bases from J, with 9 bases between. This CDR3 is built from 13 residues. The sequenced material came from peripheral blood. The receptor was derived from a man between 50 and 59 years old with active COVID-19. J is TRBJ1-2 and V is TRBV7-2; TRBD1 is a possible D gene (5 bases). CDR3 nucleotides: TGTGCCAGCAGCTTTGGGGCAGGCTATGGCTACACCTTC. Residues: CASSFGAGYGYTF.